Each of the 27 T cell receptor beta chains below was sequenced from the same sample in a study of blood T cells in healthy people across ages. Through a sample-barcoded 5' primer and a J-beta primer mix, a second PCR was run for about 6 to 11 cycles. TCRdb fed the 5' RACE reads into MiXCR, producing one record per CDR3 protein. The repertoire holds hundreds of thousands of distinct CDR3 sequences, with 45% to 50% as singletons. The sequencing input was blood. Receptors originate from a woman aged 60-75 years in good health.

As for this clonotype: A much bigger clone sits one base away, suggesting this may be a read error. The chain has TRBV5-1 and TRBJ2-1; 10 bases fit TRBD1. V was clipped by 4 bases and J by 6 bases; unmatched bases: 7. Germline CDR1 is SGHRS and CDR2 is YFSETQ. This CDR3 has 15 amino acids. The CDR3 coding sequence is TGCGCCAGCAGCAAGACAGGGGGCGACAGCAATGAGCAGTTCTTC. Translating it yields CASSKTGGDSNEQFF.

V gene TRBV3-1 combines with J gene TRBJ2-7; D is uncertain. Trimming removed 3 bases from V and 2 bases from J, with 5 bases in between. CDR1 and CDR2 from the germline V gene are LGHDT and YNNKEL (reference sequence). CDR3 length: 12 amino acids. CDR3 sequence: CASSHLAYEQYF. The CDR3 nucleotides read TGTGCCAGCAGCCATCTAGCCTACGAGCAGTACTTC.

The CDR3 reads CSASTPPTGYTF. DNA for the CDR3: TGCAGTGCTAGTACGCCTCCGACAGGCTACACCTTC. The chain carries TRBV20-1 and TRBJ1-2; D not certain. Trimming took off 3 bases at V and 8 bases at J, with 13 bases between the two ends. Germline CDR1 and CDR2: DFQATT and SNEGSKA (reference sequence). The CDR3 covers 12 residues.

The chain has TRBV18 and TRBJ2-4; D is undetermined. The DNA end lines up better with TRBJ2-5; the J call may be wrong. CDR1 and CDR2 from the germline V gene are KGHSH and LQKENI. This CDR3 is 13 amino acids long. The CDR3: CASSPGFLETQYF. CDR3 coding DNA: TGTGCCAGCTCACCAGGGTTTTTGGAGACCCAGTACTTC.

V usage is TRBV6-6 and J usage is TRBJ2-3, with no clear D. V shed 6 bases and J shed 1 base, with 17 bases lying between them. Germline-derived CDR1 and CDR2 are MNHNY and SVGAGI (reference sequence). The CDR3 spans 16 residues. The CDR3 DNA reads as TGTGCCAGCAGCTCAGGAGCCAAAACGGGCACAGATACGCAGTATTTT. Protein product: CASSSGAKTGTDTQYF.

The chain recombines TRBV28 with TRBJ2-3; D unclear. V lost 7 bases to trimming and J lost 2 bases, with 7 bases between them. The CDR3 contains 12 residues. The germline gives CDR1 MDHEN, CDR2 SYDVKM. CDR3: CASTTVTDTQYF. CDR3 DNA sequence: TGTGCCAGCACCACGGTCACAGATACGCAGTATTTT. The whole variable domain, remainder taken from reference TRBV28 and TRBJ2-3, is DVKVTQSSRYLVKRTGEKVFLECVQDMDHENMFWYRQDPGLGLRLIYFSYDVKMKEKGDIPEGYSVSREKKERFSLILESASTNQTSMYLCASTTVTDTQYFGPGTRLTVL.

This clonotype was counted a few times. The chain recombines TRBV7-3 with TRBJ2-5, with 8 bases fitting TRBD2. Per germline, CDR1 SGHTA and CDR2 FQGTGA. The CDR3 is made up of 16 amino acids. The V segment lost 5 bases and the J segment 0 bases; nucleotides outside the gene matches: 8. In DNA, the CDR3 is TGTGCCAGCAGCCGAAAGGCAGCGGGAGACCAAGAGACCCAGTACTTC. Protein sequence: CASSRKAAGDQETQYF.

The rearrangement uses TRBV7-2 and TRBJ1-1; TRBD1 matches at 7 bases. J lost 12 bases, V lost 7 bases, and 14 bases had no gene match. The CDR3 is 13 residues long. Germline CDR1 SGHTA, CDR2 FQGNSA. The CDR3 reads CASIGGGRGKTFF. The CDR3 DNA reads TGTGCCAGCATTGGTGGTGGCAGGGGGAAGACTTTCTTT.

The V gene is TRBV20-1, the J gene TRBJ2-7, with 9 bases that match TRBD2. The trim removed 6 bases at V and 7 bases at J, leaving 10 bases unmatched. The CDR3 is made up of 13 amino acids. CDR1 and CDR2 from the germline V gene are DFQATT and SNEGSKA (reference sequence). The CDR3 region has the DNA TGCAGTGCATGGGTAGCGGGAGCCGGGGAGCAGTACTTC. Its protein is CSAWVAGAGEQYF.

The genes are TRBV7-8 and TRBJ2-7, with D perhaps matching TRBD2 (6 bases). V was cut by 8 bases and J by 4 bases, with 30 bases left in between. Germline V gene data show CDR1 as SGHVS and CDR2 as FQNEAQ. The CDR3 is made up of 18 amino acids. As DNA, the CDR3 is TGTGCCAGCGCCTCTAGTAGGTGGAGAGGTATGGGGGGATACGAGCAGTACTTC. It codes for CASASSRWRGMGGYEQYF.

The rearrangement links TRBV27 to TRBJ2-5; D gene ambiguous. The CDR3 has 15 amino acids. V dropped 8 bases and J dropped 2 bases, with 18 bases sitting between them. Germline lookup yields CDR1 MNHEY and CDR2 SMNVEV (reference sequence). The CDR3 DNA is TGTGCCAGCTCCCAGTTCGCTAGGGTTCAAGAGACCCAGTACTTC. It yields the protein CASSQFARVQETQYF.

V is TRBV29-1 and J is TRBJ2-5; D gene unclear. The CDR3 is 13 amino acids. CDR1 and CDR2 (germline): SQVTM, ANQGSEA. Trimming pared 2 bases from V and 1 base from J, leaving 8 bases between. CDR3 sequence: CSVERSTQETQYF. In DNA form, the CDR3 reads TGCAGCGTTGAAAGGTCGACCCAAGAGACCCAGTACTTC.

Concerning this clonotype itself: Just one base apart from a much larger clone, this may be a read error. V is TRBV7-2 and J is TRBJ2-1; the D gene is possibly TRBD2 (6 bases). The J call is uncertain, as TRBJ2-7 better fits the DNA end. CDR3 size: 15 residues. Germline V CDR1 and CDR2: SGHTA, FQGNSA. CDR3 sequence reads: CASSGKRASSREQYF. CDR3 nucleotide sequence: TGTGCCAGCAGCGGAAAGCGGGCCTCTTCCCGGGAGCAGTACTTC.

This clonotype has a handful of counts. The genes are TRBV13 and TRBJ2-5; weak D call: TRBD1 (5 bases). Trimming took off 0 bases at V and 4 bases at J, with 12 bases between the two ends. Germline values: CDR1 PRHDT, CDR2 FYEKMQ (reference sequence). The CDR3 consists of 15 residues. The CDR3 loop reads CASSLGVGVGETQYF. For the CDR3, the DNA is TGTGCCAGCAGCTTAGGAGTAGGGGTTGGAGAGACCCAGTACTTC.

The genes are TRBV28 and TRBJ2-5; possible D gene TRBD1, 6 bases. This CDR3 spans 16 amino acids. V dropped 5 bases and J dropped 11 bases, with 27 bases sitting between them. Germline V gives CDR1 MDHEN, CDR2 SYDVKM. The CDR3, as DNA: TGTGCCAGCAGTGCTGCCCCGGGACAAGCATACAATGAGCAGTACTTC. Its protein product is CASSAAPGQAYNEQYF. The full variable domain, with the rest looked up from reference TRBV28 and TRBJ2-5, is DVKVTQSSRYLVKRTGEKVFLECVQDMDHENMFWYRQDPGLGLRLIYFSYDVKMKEKGDIPEGYSVSREKKERFSLILESASTNQTSMYLCASSAAPGQAYNEQYFGPGTRLLVL.

This clonotype occurred once. The chain is built from TRBV28 and TRBJ2-1; D uncertain. The CDR3 consists of 12 residues. Trimming cost V 1 base and J 8 bases, with 6 bases left between them. Germline values: CDR1 MDHEN, CDR2 SYDVKM. The CDR3 DNA reads as TGTGCCAGCAGTTTATACGGTTATGAGCAGTTCTTC. Amino acids: CASSLYGYEQFF.

The rearrangement uses TRBV7-2 and TRBJ2-2; TRBD2 is a possible D gene (5 bases). Trimming removed 5 bases at V and 7 bases at J, with 17 bases between. Germline CDR1 and CDR2: SGHTA and FQGNSA. The CDR3 runs to 15 residues. Written as DNA, the CDR3 is TGTGCCAGCAGCCCTAGTCGAGGGTTTGACGGGGAGCTGTTTTTT. Translated: CASSPSRGFDGELFF.

Only a few counts were recorded for this clonotype. The chain employs TRBV4-3 and TRBJ1-2; D is ambiguous. With 0 bases removed from V and 2 bases from J, the gap between germline ends came to 10 bases. Germline assignment: CDR1 LGHNA and CDR2 YSLEER. This CDR3 has 15 amino acids. The CDR3, as DNA: TGCGCCAGCAGCCAAGAGACGGGGAGGAACTATGGCTACACCTTC. Encoded protein: CASSQETGRNYGYTF.

The V and J genes are TRBV14 and TRBJ2-1, with D perhaps TRBD2 (5 bases). TRBJ2-7 matches the DNA end more closely, so the J call is doubtful. Germline V gene data show CDR1 as SGHDN and CDR2 as FVKESK. The CDR3 spans 15 residues. CDR3 protein: CASSSAVSSYNEQYF. The CDR3 DNA reads as TGTGCCAGCAGTTCAGCGGTGAGCTCCTACAATGAGCAGTACTTC.

The rearrangement uses TRBV6-2 or TRBV6-3 and TRBJ1-1; TRBD1 matches at 10 bases. Germline lookup yields CDR1 MNHEY and CDR2 SVGEGT. The CDR3 has 16 residues. V dropped 6 bases and J dropped 3; count of bases not matched to a gene: 10. The CDR3 loop is CASSHGQGGFDTEAFF. Written as DNA, the CDR3 is TGTGCCAGCAGCCACGGACAGGGGGGGTTTGACACTGAAGCTTTCTTT.

CDR3 nucleotides: TGCAGCGCCGAGGTGAATGAGCAGTTCTTC. Its protein is CSAEVNEQFF. This rearrangement joins TRBV29-1 to TRBJ2-1; D unresolved. V lost 7 bases to trimming and J lost 7 bases, with 8 bases between them. CDR1 SQVTM and CDR2 ANQGSEA come from the germline V gene. The CDR3 length is 10 residues.

This clonotype was observed a handful of times. The chain combines TRBV20-1 with TRBJ1-5, with D tentatively TRBD1 (5 bases). Trimming stripped 5 bases from V and 0 bases from J, with 11 bases between. The V gene's germline CDR1 is DFQATT and CDR2 SNEGSKA (reference sequence). The CDR3 runs 14 residues. CDR3: CSAPGIVSNQPQHF. The CDR3, as DNA: TGCAGTGCTCCAGGGATTGTTAGCAATCAGCCCCAGCATTTT.

The chain links TRBV7-3 to TRBJ2-1, with 9 bases fitting TRBD2. The germline V gene has CDR1 SGHTA and CDR2 FQGTGA. The CDR3 has 17 residues. Trimming took 0 bases from V and 8 from J; bases not matched to a gene: 11. The DNA of the CDR3 is TGTGCCAGCAGCTTAACTGTCGTGGGGACTAGCAATGATGAGCAGTTCTTC. The encoded protein is CASSLTVVGTSNDEQFF.

The chain combines TRBV6-2 or TRBV6-3 with TRBJ1-5; 9 bases are a match to TRBD1. The CDR3 is made up of 15 amino acids. CDR1 and CDR2 from the germline V gene are MNHEY and SVGEGT. V was clipped by 5 bases and J by 3 bases; unmatched bases: 5. CDR3 residues: CASSDGQGNNQPQHF. CDR3 DNA: TGTGCCAGCAGTGACGGACAGGGGAACAATCAGCCCCAGCATTTT.

The chain has TRBV19 and TRBJ2-4; TRBD2 matches at 8 bases. The DNA end lines up better with TRBJ2-7; the J call may be wrong. Germline CDR1 LNHDA, CDR2 SQIVND (reference sequence). The CDR3 is 15 amino acids. Here the CDR3 reads CASSIKAGDLYEQYF. CDR3 sequence (DNA): TGTGCCAGTAGTATAAAAGCGGGAGATCTTTACGAGCAGTACTTC.

The table lists this clonotype with a few counts. The J gene is TRBJ1-2, the V gene TRBV6-5, with D maybe TRBD1 (5 bases). Trimming removed 2 bases at V and 4 bases at J, with 11 bases between. CDR1 is MNHEY, CDR2 SVGAGI, per germline. CDR3 length: 14 amino acids. In nucleotides, the CDR3 is TGTGCCAGCAGTTACGGTCCAGGGACCTATGGCTACACCTTC. This sequence encodes CASSYGPGTYGYTF.

This sequence joins TRBV10-2 and TRBJ2-1; 7 nucleotides align to TRBD2. The CDR3 has 13 amino acids. CDR1 WSHSY and CDR2 SAAADI come from the germline V gene. The V and J ends lost 10 bases and 6 bases, in that order; junction bases with no gene match: 9. CDR3 in DNA: TGCGCCATATCCGGGACTACCGCCAATGAGCAGTTCTTC. Translation gives CAISGTTANEQFF.